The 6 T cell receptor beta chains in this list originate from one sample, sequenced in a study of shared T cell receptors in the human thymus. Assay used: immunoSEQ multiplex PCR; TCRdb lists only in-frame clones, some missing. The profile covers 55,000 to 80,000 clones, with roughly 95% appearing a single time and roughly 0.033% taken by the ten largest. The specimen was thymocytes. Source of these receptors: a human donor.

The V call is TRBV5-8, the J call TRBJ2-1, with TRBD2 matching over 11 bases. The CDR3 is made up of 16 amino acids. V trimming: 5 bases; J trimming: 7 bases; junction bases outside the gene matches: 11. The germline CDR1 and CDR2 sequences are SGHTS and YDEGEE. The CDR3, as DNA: TGTGCCAGCAGGCACCTAGCGGGGGGTCGCATAAATGAGCAGTTCTTC. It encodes CASRHLAGGRINEQFF.

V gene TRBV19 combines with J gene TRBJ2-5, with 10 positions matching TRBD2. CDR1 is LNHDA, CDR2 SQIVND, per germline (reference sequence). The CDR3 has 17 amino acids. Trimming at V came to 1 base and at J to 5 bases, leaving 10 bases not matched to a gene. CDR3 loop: CASSIGPQRGGLETQYF. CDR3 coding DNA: TGTGCCAGTAGTATAGGGCCCCAGCGGGGGGGCCTGGAGACCCAGTACTTC.

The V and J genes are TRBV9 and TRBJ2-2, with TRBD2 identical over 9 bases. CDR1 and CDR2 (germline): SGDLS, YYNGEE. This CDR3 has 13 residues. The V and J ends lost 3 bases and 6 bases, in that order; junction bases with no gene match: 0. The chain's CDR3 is CASSGLAAGELFF. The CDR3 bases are TGTGCCAGCAGCGGACTAGCGGCCGGGGAGCTGTTTTTT.

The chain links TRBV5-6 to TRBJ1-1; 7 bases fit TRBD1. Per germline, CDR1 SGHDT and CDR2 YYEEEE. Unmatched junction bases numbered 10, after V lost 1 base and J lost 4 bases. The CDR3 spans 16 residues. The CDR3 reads CASSLSRQGRFTEAFF. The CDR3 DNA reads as TGTGCCAGCAGCTTGTCGAGACAGGGCAGGTTCACTGAAGCTTTCTTT.

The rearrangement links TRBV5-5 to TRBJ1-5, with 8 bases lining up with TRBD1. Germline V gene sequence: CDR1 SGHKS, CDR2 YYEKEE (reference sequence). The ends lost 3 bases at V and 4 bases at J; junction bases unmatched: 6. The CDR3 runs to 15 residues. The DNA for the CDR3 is TGTGCCAGCAGCTCCGGGACAGGATATAATCAGCCCCAGCATTTT. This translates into CASSSGTGYNQPQHF.

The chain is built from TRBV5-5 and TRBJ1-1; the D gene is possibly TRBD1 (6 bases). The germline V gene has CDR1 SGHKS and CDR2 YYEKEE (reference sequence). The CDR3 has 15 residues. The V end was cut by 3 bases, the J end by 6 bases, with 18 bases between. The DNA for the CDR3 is TGTGCCAGCAGCTCGGACCAGACAGGAACGCCTGAAGCTTTCTTT. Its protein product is CASSSDQTGTPEAFF.